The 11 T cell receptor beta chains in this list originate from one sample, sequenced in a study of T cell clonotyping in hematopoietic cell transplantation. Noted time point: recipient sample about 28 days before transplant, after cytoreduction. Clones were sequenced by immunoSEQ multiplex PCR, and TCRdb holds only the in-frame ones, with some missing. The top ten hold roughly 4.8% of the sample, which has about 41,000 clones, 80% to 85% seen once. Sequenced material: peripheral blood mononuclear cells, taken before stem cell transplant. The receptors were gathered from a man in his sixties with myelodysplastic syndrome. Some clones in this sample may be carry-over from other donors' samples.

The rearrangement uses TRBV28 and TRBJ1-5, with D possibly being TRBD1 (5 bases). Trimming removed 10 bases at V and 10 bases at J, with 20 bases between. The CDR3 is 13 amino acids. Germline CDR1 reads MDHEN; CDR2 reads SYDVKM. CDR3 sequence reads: CATPETQGGPQHF. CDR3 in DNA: TGTGCCACCCCCGAGACCCAGGGCGGACCCCAGCATTTT.

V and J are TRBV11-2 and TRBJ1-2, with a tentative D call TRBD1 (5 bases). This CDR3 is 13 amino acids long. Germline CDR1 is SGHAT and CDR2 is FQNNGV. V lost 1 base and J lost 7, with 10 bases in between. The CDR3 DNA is TGTGCCAGCAGCTTAGGAGGGGCCTTTGGCTACACCTTC. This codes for CASSLGGAFGYTF.

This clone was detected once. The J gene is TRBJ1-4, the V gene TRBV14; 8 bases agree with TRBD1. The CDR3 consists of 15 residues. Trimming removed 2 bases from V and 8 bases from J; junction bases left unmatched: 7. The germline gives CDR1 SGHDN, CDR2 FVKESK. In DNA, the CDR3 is TGTGCCAGCAGCCAACCACAGGGGGGTTACGAAAAACTGTTTTTT. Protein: CASSQPQGGYEKLFF.

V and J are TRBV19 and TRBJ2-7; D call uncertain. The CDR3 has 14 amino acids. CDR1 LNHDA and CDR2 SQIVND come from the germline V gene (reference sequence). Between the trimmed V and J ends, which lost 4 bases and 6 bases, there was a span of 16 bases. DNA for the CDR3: TGTGCCAGTAGTACCCTCATGACACCGCGCGAGCAGTACTTC. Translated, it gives CASSTLMTPREQYF. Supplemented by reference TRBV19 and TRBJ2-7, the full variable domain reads DGGITQSPKYLFRKEGQNVTLSCEQNLNHDAMYWYRQDPGQGLRLIYYSQIVNDFQKGDIAEGYSVSREKKESFPLTVTSAQKNPTAFYLCASSTLMTPREQYFGPGTRLTVT.

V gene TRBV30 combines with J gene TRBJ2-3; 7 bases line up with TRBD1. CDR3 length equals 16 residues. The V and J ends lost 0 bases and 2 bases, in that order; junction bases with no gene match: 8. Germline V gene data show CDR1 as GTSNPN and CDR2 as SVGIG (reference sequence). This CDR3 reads CAWSVPRTGDTDTQYF. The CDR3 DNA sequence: TGTGCCTGGAGTGTACCGAGGACAGGAGACACAGATACGCAGTATTTT.

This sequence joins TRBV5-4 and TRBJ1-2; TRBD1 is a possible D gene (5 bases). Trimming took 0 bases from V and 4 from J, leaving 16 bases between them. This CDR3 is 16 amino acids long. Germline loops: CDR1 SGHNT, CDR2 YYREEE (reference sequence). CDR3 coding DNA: TGTGCCAGCAGCTTGGCGGGGACGTTTGACACCTATGGCTACACCTTC. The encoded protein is CASSLAGTFDTYGYTF.

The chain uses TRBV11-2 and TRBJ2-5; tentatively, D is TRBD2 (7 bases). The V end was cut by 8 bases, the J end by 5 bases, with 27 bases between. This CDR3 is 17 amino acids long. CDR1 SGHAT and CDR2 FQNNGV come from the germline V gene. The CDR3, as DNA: TGTGCCAGCGGTAGTGGGGGGGGCCGTACTAGATGGGAGACCCAGTACTTC. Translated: CASGSGGGRTRWETQYF.

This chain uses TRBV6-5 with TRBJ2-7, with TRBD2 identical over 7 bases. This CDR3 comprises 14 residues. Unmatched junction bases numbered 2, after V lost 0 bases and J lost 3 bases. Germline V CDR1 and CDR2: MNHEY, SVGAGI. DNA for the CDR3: TGTGCCAGCAGTTACTCTGTAGCGGGCTACGAGCAGTACTTC. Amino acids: CASSYSVAGYEQYF.

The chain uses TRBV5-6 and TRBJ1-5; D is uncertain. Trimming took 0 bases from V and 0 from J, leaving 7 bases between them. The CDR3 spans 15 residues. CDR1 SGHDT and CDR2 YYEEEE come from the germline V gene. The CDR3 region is CASSLGGYSNQPQHF. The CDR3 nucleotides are TGTGCCAGCAGCTTGGGAGGGTATAGCAATCAGCCCCAGCATTTT.

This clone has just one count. This chain's CDR3 is CSVEVGGGAQYF. CDR3 DNA sequence: TGCAGCGTTGAAGTTGGGGGTGGGGCCCAGTACTTC. This chain links TRBV29-1 with TRBJ2-5, with D possibly being TRBD1 or TRBD2 (5 bases each). CDR3 length: 12 amino acids. V was clipped by 1 base and J by 9 bases, with 12 bases between them. Germline CDR1 reads SQVTM; CDR2 reads ANQGSEA.

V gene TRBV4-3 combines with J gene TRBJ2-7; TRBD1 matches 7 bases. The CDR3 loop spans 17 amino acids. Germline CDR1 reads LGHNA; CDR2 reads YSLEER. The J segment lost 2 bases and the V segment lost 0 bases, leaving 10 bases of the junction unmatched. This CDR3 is CASSQEMPGQLAYEQYF. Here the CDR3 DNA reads TGCGCCAGCAGCCAAGAAATGCCGGGACAGTTAGCCTACGAGCAGTACTTC.